The 20 T cell receptor beta chains below come from one sample, sequenced in a study of blood T cell repertoires in COVID-19. Clones were sequenced by immunoSEQ multiplex PCR, and TCRdb holds only the in-frame ones, with some missing. The repertoire consists of roughly 140,000 clones, with approximately 86% occurring once and the leading ten covering around 3.3%. Material for sequencing was peripheral blood. Source of these receptors: a man between 65 and 85 years old with acute or convalescent COVID-19.

The J gene is TRBJ1-6, the V gene TRBV19; 10 bases line up with TRBD1. There are 17 residues in the CDR3. V was pared by 7 bases and J by 7 bases, with 13 bases of the junction left unmatched. Germline CDR1 and CDR2: LNHDA and SQIVND (reference sequence). Here the CDR3 reads CASNPRDRGIGNSPLHF. In DNA, the CDR3 is TGTGCCAGTAATCCCCGGGACAGGGGAATAGGGAATTCACCCCTCCACTTT.

The chain joins TRBV7-2 to TRBJ2-1; D perhaps matches TRBD2 (7 bases). Per germline, CDR1 SGHTA and CDR2 FQGNSA. V dropped 0 bases and J dropped 7 bases, with 10 bases sitting between them. The CDR3 is 14 amino acids. The CDR3 DNA reads TGTGCCAGCAGCTTAGCGGGAGGGGGTAATGAGCAGTTCTTC. It codes for CASSLAGGGNEQFF.

This chain links TRBV28 with TRBJ2-7; 8 nucleotides match TRBD1. The length of the CDR3 is 13 residues. V shed 6 bases, J shed 2 bases, and the junction held 3 bases outside the gene matches. Looked up from germline, CDR1 is MDHEN and CDR2 is SYDVKM. The CDR3: CASRDRAPYEQYF. CDR3 coding DNA: TGTGCCAGCAGGGACAGGGCCCCCTACGAGCAGTACTTC.

V usage is TRBV7-2 and J usage is TRBJ1-2, with 8 positions matching TRBD1. CDR1 is SGHTA and CDR2 is FQGNSA in the germline V gene. V lost 4 bases and J lost 4; bases outside the gene matches: 2. The CDR3 is 13 amino acids. The CDR3 loop is CASSWDRLYGYTF. The CDR3 bases are TGTGCCAGCAGCTGGGACAGGCTCTATGGCTACACCTTC.

V and J are TRBV5-1 and TRBJ2-1; a weak D match, TRBD1 (5 bases). The CDR3 is made up of 15 amino acids. Germline V gives CDR1 SGHRS, CDR2 YFSETQ. Trimming removed 2 bases from V and 2 bases from J, with 11 bases in between. This CDR3 reads CASSFGQRAYNEQFF. The CDR3 DNA follows: TGCGCCAGCAGCTTTGGACAAAGGGCCTACAATGAGCAGTTCTTC.

The chain combines TRBV6-4 with TRBJ2-3; 8 bases map to TRBD2. The germline gives CDR1 MRHNA, CDR2 SNTAGT. The CDR3 consists of 16 residues. The trim removed 0 bases at V and 1 base at J, leaving 3 bases unmatched. The DNA of the CDR3 is TGTGCCAGCAGTGACTCAAGGCGGGAGGGCACAGATACGCAGTATTTT. This translates into CASSDSRREGTDTQYF.

The gene calls are TRBV5-1 and TRBJ2-2; the D gene is possibly TRBD2 (6 bases). This CDR3 is built from 14 residues. V shed 4 bases and J shed 6 bases, with 13 bases lying between them. The germline V gene has CDR1 SGHRS and CDR2 YFSETQ. This CDR3 is CASSPTEGPGELFF. The CDR3 bases are TGCGCCAGCAGCCCGACGGAGGGACCCGGGGAGCTGTTTTTT. Full variable domain (missing parts from reference TRBV5-1 and TRBJ2-2): KAGVTQTPRYLIKTRGQQVTLSCSPISGHRSVSWYQQTPGQGLQFLFEYFSETQRNKGNFPGRFSGRQFSNSRSEMNVSTLELGDSALYLCASSPTEGPGELFFGEGSRLTVL.

The V and J genes are TRBV19 and TRBJ1-5; the D is unclear. The CDR3 sequence is 12 residues long. Germline V gene lookup returns CDR1 LNHDA and CDR2 SQIVND (reference sequence). V lost 3 bases to trimming and J lost 4 bases, with 4 bases between them. The CDR3 loop reads CASSIFNQPQHF. CDR3 in DNA: TGTGCCAGTAGTATCTTTAATCAGCCCCAGCATTTT.

The chain joins TRBV5-6 to TRBJ2-1; the D is unclear. Germline CDR1 and CDR2: SGHDT and YYEEEE. V lost 1 base, J lost 4 bases, and 9 bases lay in between. The CDR3 totals 14 residues. CDR3 sequence reads: CASSLSAVYNEQFF. The CDR3 coding sequence is TGTGCCAGCAGCTTGTCGGCGGTATACAATGAGCAGTTCTTC. Full variable domain (outside the CDR3, taken from reference TRBV5-6 and TRBJ2-1): DAGVTQSPTHLIKTRGQQVTLRCSPKSGHDTVSWYQQALGQGPQFIFQYYEEEERQRGNFPDRFSGHQFPNYSSELNVNALLLGDSALYLCASSLSAVYNEQFFGPGTRLTVL.

The V call is TRBV6-1, the J call TRBJ1-2; D not certain. Germline lookup yields CDR1 MNHNS and CDR2 SASEGT. V lost 2 bases, J lost 10 bases, and 8 bases lay in between. CDR3 length: 11 amino acids. The CDR3 nucleotides read TGTGCCAGCAGTGAACTCAGTCCCTACACCTTC. Protein sequence: CASSELSPYTF.

This clone was seen only a few times. The gene calls are TRBV7-6 and TRBJ2-6, with D perhaps TRBD1 (5 bases). V lost 7 bases and J lost 0, with 19 bases in between. The length of the CDR3 is 18 residues. The germline gives CDR1 SGHVS, CDR2 FNYEAQ. The chain's CDR3 is CASTSYGQGISGANVLTF. Here the CDR3 DNA reads TGTGCCAGCACCTCTTATGGGCAGGGAATCTCTGGGGCCAACGTCCTGACTTTC.

This rearrangement joins TRBV11-2 to TRBJ2-1; TRBD2 might be the D (5 bases). This CDR3 is built from 14 residues. The germline V gene has CDR1 SGHAT and CDR2 FQNNGV. Trimming took off 0 bases at V and 9 bases at J, with 12 bases between the two ends. CDR3 sequence (DNA): TGTGCCAGCAGCTTAGATAGAGGGTCCGGTGAGCAGTTCTTC. Its translation: CASSLDRGSGEQFF. Looking up the rest from reference TRBV11-2 and TRBJ2-1 gives the full variable domain: EAGVAQSPRYKIIEKRQSVAFWCNPISGHATLYWYQQILGQGPKLLIQFQNNGVVDDSQLPKDRFSAERLKGVDSTLKIQPAKLEDSAVYLCASSLDRGSGEQFFGPGTRLTVL.

V is TRBV5-1 and J is TRBJ2-5; D unresolved. The CDR3 has 12 amino acids. Trimming shortened V by 1 base and J by 3 bases, and 4 bases separated the two germline ends. Germline loops: CDR1 SGHRS, CDR2 YFSETQ. The CDR3, as DNA: TGCGCCAGCAGCTTGCCAGAAGAGACCCAGTACTTC. This gives the protein CASSLPEETQYF.

V and J are TRBV30 and TRBJ1-5, with D perhaps matching TRBD1 (6 bases). There are 15 residues in the CDR3. Per the germline V gene, CDR1 is GTSNPN and CDR2 is SVGIG (reference sequence). Trimming cost V 0 bases and J 3 bases, with 12 bases left between them. The CDR3 loop reads CAWSVGQSINQPQHF. As DNA, the CDR3 is TGTGCCTGGAGTGTTGGACAGTCGATCAATCAGCCCCAGCATTTT.

V and J are TRBV5-8 and TRBJ2-7, with 12 bases identical to TRBD2. The V gene's germline CDR1 is SGHTS and CDR2 YDEGEE. V lost 0 bases and J lost 2; bases outside the gene matches: 0. The CDR3 contains 15 residues. The CDR3 here is CASSLGTSGTYEQYF. CDR3 nucleotide sequence: TGTGCCAGCAGCTTGGGGACTAGCGGGACCTACGAGCAGTACTTC.

A few counts support this clone. CDR3 loop: CASSDETSGSPDEQFF. The CDR3, as DNA: TGTGCCAGCAGCGATGAGACTAGCGGGAGCCCAGATGAGCAGTTCTTC. The chain uses TRBV7-6 and TRBJ2-1; 12 bases fit TRBD2. V lost 5 bases and J lost 8; bases outside the gene matches: 10. CDR1 is SGHVS, CDR2 FNYEAQ, per germline. The CDR3 sequence is 16 residues long.

This clone was observed once. This sequence joins TRBV9 and TRBJ2-1, with TRBD1 matching over 10 bases. Losses at the gene ends were 1 base for V and 7 bases for J; bases not matched to a gene: 5. Germline lookup yields CDR1 SGDLS and CDR2 YYNGEE. This CDR3 has 15 residues. The CDR3 sequence is CASSVMGQGWNEQFF. For the CDR3, the DNA is TGTGCCAGCAGCGTAATGGGACAGGGGTGGAATGAGCAGTTCTTC. The full variable domain, rest sourced from reference TRBV9 and TRBJ2-1, is DSGVTQTPKHLITATGQRVTLRCSPRSGDLSVYWYQQSLDQGLQFLIQYYNGEERAKGNILERFSAQQFPDLHSELNLSSLELGDSALYFCASSVMGQGWNEQFFGPGTRLTVL.

The chain carries TRBV12-5 and TRBJ2-2; D call uncertain. The germline V gene has CDR1 LGHNT and CDR2 FRNRAP. The CDR3 sequence is 14 residues long. Trimming removed 1 base at V and 6 bases at J, with 9 bases between. The CDR3 loop reads CASGLGGGSGELFF. DNA of the CDR3: TGTGCTAGTGGTTTGGGAGGTGGGTCCGGGGAGCTGTTTTTT.

This chain links TRBV6-2 or TRBV6-3 with TRBJ2-1; 12 bases map to TRBD2. V lost 2 bases and J lost 7; bases outside the gene matches: 6. CDR1 is MNHEY and CDR2 is SVGEGT in the germline V gene. The CDR3 consists of 16 residues. The CDR3 protein is CASSYPRLAGENEQFF. The CDR3 coding sequence is TGTGCCAGCAGTTACCCCCGACTAGCGGGAGAAAATGAGCAGTTCTTC.

The chain links TRBV19 to TRBJ1-2; D is unresolved. Germline CDR1 reads LNHDA; CDR2 reads SQIVND (reference sequence). CDR3 length: 14 residues. The V end was cut by 7 bases, the J end by 8 bases, with 20 bases between. The CDR3 region is CASTHNLAASGYTF. The CDR3, as DNA: TGTGCCAGTACCCACAACCTGGCGGCGTCAGGCTACACCTTC.